These T cell receptor beta chains were read from a single sample in a study of kidney transplant recipient with SARS-CoV-2 infection. TCRdb analysed the reads with MiXCR anew, one entry per CDR3 protein. The sample contains 200,000 to 300,000 distinct CDR3 sequences, 25% to 35% of which appear only once. Sequenced material: a blood sample, taken at baseline and between days 110 and 120 from a kidney transplant recipient. The source of these receptors is a male patient aged 30 to 39 who had COVID-19 and was a kidney transplant recipient. Some T cells may possibly be graft donor cells. CDR3s include the opening cysteine and the closing phenylalanine or tryptophan.

V: TRBV5-1; J: TRBJ2-2; CDR3: CANSLPGTANTGELFF
V: TRBV12-3/TRBV12-4; J: TRBJ1-2; CDR3: CASSKGGSFRKTCGYTF
V: TRBV5-6; J: TRBJ1-1; CDR3: CANSPALNTEAFF
V: TRBV28; J: TRBJ1-3; CDR3: CASSSMVRAAGNTIYF
V: TRBV21-1; J: TRBJ2-3; CDR3: CASSDCLATVMQDTQYF
V: TRBV6-4; J: TRBJ1-2; CDR3: CASSGYSSHGKTYGYIF
V: TRBV6-4; J: TRBJ1-2; CDR3: CASSRCGSHGKTYGYTF
V: TRBV18; J: TRBJ2-2; CDR3: CASSPVVANTGELFF
V: TRBV7-6; J: TRBJ2-1; CDR3: CASSLDRGVYEQFF
V: TRBV11-3; J: TRBJ2-2; CDR3: CASSLGRGTVKGTGELFF
V: TRBV6-2/TRBV6-3; J: TRBJ2-7; CDR3: CASRDSSYEQYF
V: TRBV19; J: TRBJ2-2; CDR3: CASTGRQGAYRTGELFF
V: TRBV7-8; J: TRBJ1-2; CDR3: CASSEEVFTRKTYGYTF
V: TRBV6-9; J: TRBJ1-2; CDR3: CASSTSWPYGKTYGYTF
V: TRBV6-2/TRBV6-3; J: TRBJ2-1; CDR3: CASSWDSFFNEQFF
V: TRBV3-1; J: TRBJ2-2; CDR3: CASSLNGKAGELFF
V: TRBV10-2; J: TRBJ2-5; CDR3: CARGLAGPQETQYF
V: TRBV9; J: TRBJ1-1; CDR3: CASSVAGTGANTEAFF
V: TRBV12-3/TRBV12-4; J: TRBJ1-2; CDR3: CASSVHNSFRKTYGYTF
V: TRBV24-1; J: TRBJ2-5; CDR3: CATHGQGIASPVVETQYF
V: TRBV5-3; J: TRBJ1-2; CDR3: CARTRLVVRKTYGYTF
V: TRBV19; J: TRBJ2-5; CDR3: CASSIARSGTGRETQYF
V: TRBV9; J: TRBJ1-4; CDR3: CASSAGTGSEKLFF
V: TRBV5-3; J: TRBJ1-2; CDR3: CARGIAVVRKTYGYTF
V: TRBV29-1; J: TRBJ1-2; CDR3: CSAQGGDNNYGYTF
V: TRBV19; J: TRBJ1-5; CDR3: CASRTGTNQPQHF
V: TRBV5-4; J: TRBJ1-2; CDR3: CASTDDVPGKTYGYTF
V: TRBV10-3; J: TRBJ2-2; CDR3: CAISEDTGHTGELFF
V: TRBV7-3; J: TRBJ2-1; CDR3: CASSFGTSGNLNEQFF
V: TRBV5-1; J: TRBJ2-1; CDR3: CASSPRGTKYYNEQFF
V: TRBV25-1; J: TRBJ2-2; CDR3: CASSEYGGITGELFF
V: TRBV6-9; J: TRBJ1-2; CDR3: CASSVIWPYGKTYGYTF